These 13 T cell receptor beta chains came from one sample sequenced in a study of control samples from healthy donors and cancer patients. Assay used: immunoSEQ multiplex PCR; TCRdb lists only in-frame clones, some missing. The table lists 90,000 to 150,000 clones, about 91% of them singletons. Sequenced material: blood. Receptors originate from a man aged 40-49 years in good health.

This clone appeared once. The CDR3 protein is CASSLGLAGGPYNEQFF. CDR3 DNA sequence: TGTGCCAGCAGCTTAGGCCTAGCGGGGGGGCCCTACAATGAGCAGTTCTTC. The chain employs TRBV13 and TRBJ2-1; TRBD2 agrees at 12 bases. This CDR3 is 17 amino acids long. CDR1 and CDR2 (germline): PRHDT, FYEKMQ (reference sequence). The junction had 2 bases not matched to a gene; V was cut back by 0 bases and J by 2 bases. Drawing the rest from reference TRBV13 and TRBJ2-1, the complete variable domain is AAGVIQSPRHLIKEKRETATLKCYPIPRHDTVYWYQQGPGQDPQFLISFYEKMQSDKGSIPDRFSAQQFSDYHSELNMSSLELGDSALYFCASSLGLAGGPYNEQFFGPGTRLTVL.

This clone was observed a few times. The CDR3, as DNA: TGCGCCAGCAGTGAGGGAAGGGGTGAAGCTTTCTTT. This codes for CASSEGRGEAFF. The chain combines TRBV10-2 with TRBJ1-1; D might be TRBD1 (5 bases). This CDR3 comprises 12 residues. V was trimmed by 2 bases and J by 7 bases, leaving 8 bases between them. The germline CDR1 and CDR2 sequences are WSHSY and SAAADI.

The chain carries TRBV7-2 and TRBJ1-1; a possible D gene is TRBD1 (6 bases). V was trimmed by 5 bases and J by 3 bases, leaving 16 bases between them. The CDR3 runs to 15 residues. Per the germline V gene, CDR1 is SGHTA and CDR2 is FQGNSA. The CDR3 reads CASSQGPAGDTEAFF. In nucleotides, the CDR3 is TGTGCCAGCAGCCAGGGGCCGGCAGGGGACACTGAAGCTTTCTTT.

The V and J genes are TRBV10-1 and TRBJ2-7, with D possibly TRBD1 on 5 matching bases. The CDR3 runs to 13 residues. Germline lookup yields CDR1 WNHNN and CDR2 SYGVQD (reference sequence). Trimming stripped 4 bases from V and 2 bases from J, with 9 bases between. CDR3 loop: CASSVLGPYEQYF. The CDR3 DNA reads TGCGCCAGCAGTGTCCTGGGGCCCTACGAGCAGTACTTC.

The chain employs TRBV3-1 (or the pseudogene TRBV3-2) and TRBJ2-2; D unclear. The CDR3 is 12 residues long. V gave up 5 bases and J gave up 5 bases, with 6 bases separating them. Germline values: CDR1 LGHDT, CDR2 YNNKEL (reference sequence). CDR3 coding DNA: TGTGCCAGCAGCGCATTGACCGGGGAGCTGTTTTTT. Its translation: CASSALTGELFF.

The chain combines TRBV29-1 with TRBJ1-1, with D tentatively TRBD1 (5 bases). V was shortened by 4 bases and J by 2 bases, with 8 bases between the two germline ends. The CDR3 contains 12 residues. Germline values: CDR1 SQVTM, CDR2 ANQGSEA. The CDR3 protein is CSVGDSNTEAFF. Here the CDR3 DNA reads TGCAGCGTTGGGGACTCAAACACTGAAGCTTTCTTT.

This chain connects TRBV6-1 to TRBJ1-3; no clear D gene. CDR1 and CDR2 (germline): MNHNS, SASEGT. V was shortened by 3 bases and J by 4 bases, with 13 bases between the two germline ends. This CDR3 region has 15 residues. The DNA of the CDR3 is TGTGCCAGCAGTGATTGGGCAGCCAAGGGAAACACCATATATTTT. Protein product: CASSDWAAKGNTIYF.

A single count supports this clone. The chain uses TRBV19 and TRBJ1-6; D is ambiguous. V shed 3 bases and J shed 3 bases, with 9 bases lying between them. The CDR3 length is 15 residues. Germline V lookup: CDR1 LNHDA, CDR2 SQIVND (reference sequence). Here the CDR3 reads CASSMNSLYNSPLHF. Here the CDR3 DNA reads TGTGCCAGTAGTATGAACAGTCTCTATAATTCACCCCTCCACTTT.

V and J are TRBV15 and TRBJ1-3; D is unclear. This CDR3 is 17 amino acids long. Germline CDR1 reads LNHNV; CDR2 reads YYDKDF (reference sequence). V was cut by 1 base and J by 0 bases, with 13 bases left in between. CDR3 loop: CATSRGGIGLSGNTIYF. The CDR3 region has the DNA TGTGCCACCAGCAGAGGGGGTATAGGGCTCTCTGGAAACACCATATATTTT. Full variable domain (missing parts from reference TRBV15 and TRBJ1-3): DAMVIQNPRYQVTQFGKPVTLSCSQTLNHNVMYWYQQKSSQAPKLLFHYYDKDFNNEADTPDNFQSRRPNTSFCFLDIRSPGLGDTAMYLCATSRGGIGLSGNTIYFGEGSWLTVV.

The chain combines TRBV7-3 with TRBJ2-5, with D unclear. This CDR3 region has 12 residues. V was clipped by 4 bases and J by 5 bases, with 8 bases between them. The germline gives CDR1 SGHTA, CDR2 FQGTGA. The CDR3 sequence is CASSSTGETQYF. The CDR3 DNA reads TGTGCCAGCAGCTCAACCGGGGAGACCCAGTACTTC.

The V gene is TRBV24-1, the J gene TRBJ2-3; 7 positions match TRBD1. Trimming removed 1 base from V and 6 bases from J; junction bases left unmatched: 3. CDR1 and CDR2 from the germline V gene are KGHDR and SFDVKD. The CDR3 is 14 residues long. CDR3: CATSDFQQGDTQYF. The CDR3 coding sequence is TGTGCCACCAGTGATTTCCAACAGGGGGATACGCAGTATTTT.

The chain employs TRBV2 and TRBJ2-3; D gene ambiguous. The ends were cut back, 3 bases at V and 5 bases at J, with 9 bases in the middle. The CDR3 contains 13 residues. The germline V gene has CDR1 SNHLY and CDR2 FYNNEI. CDR3 bases: TGTGCCAGCAGTGAGGGTTCGAAAGATACGCAGTATTTT. Its protein product is CASSEGSKDTQYF.

This clone was seen a few times. Here the CDR3 reads CASSLPIGRGQKNTEAFF. Here the CDR3 DNA reads TGCGCCAGCAGCTTGCCCATCGGCAGGGGACAGAAGAACACTGAAGCTTTCTTT. J is TRBJ1-1 and V is TRBV5-1; TRBD1 aligns across 7 bases. After removal of 1 base from V and 1 base from J, the junction contained 13 bases not matched to a gene. Germline CDR1 is SGHRS and CDR2 is YFSETQ. CDR3 length: 18 residues.